Sequencing of this T cell receptor beta chain was carried out in a study of shared clonotypes between healthy human individuals. Concerning this clone: As yet, its antigen is unknown.

J lost 2 bases, V lost 4 bases, and 8 bases had no gene match. The CDR3 extends over 16 amino acids. CDR1 is SGDLS, CDR2 YYNGEE, per germline. Study-wide results and limits: In general, naive subsets displayed greater estimated richness than memory subsets did.

The authors ran the assay at deep level. Sequencing used immunoSEQ multiplex PCR; TCRdb keeps in-frame clones, though not all of them. The profile shows about 2.3 million clones, just under 95% of them singletons. The chain carries TRBV9 and TRBJ1-3; 8 bases map to TRBD1. The sample was naive CD4+ T cells from PBMCs. Subset: CD45RA+ positively selected. This TCR was sampled from a man between 18 and 35 years old in good health. Some clones in this sample may be carry-over from other donors' samples. CDR3 sequence reads: CASSPITGGTGNTIYF. The CDR3 bases are TGTGCCAGCAGCCCGATAACAGGGGGAACTGGAAACACCATATATTTT.